Shown below are 24 T cell receptor beta chains from a single sample sequenced in a study of CD8 T cells in Susac syndrome. RNA, at roughly 0.45 to 1 ug, was reverse transcribed with random hexamers. TCRdb fed the immunoSEQ multiplex PCR reads into MiXCR, producing one record per CDR3 protein. This table holds approximately 260,000 distinct CDR3 sequences, less than 96% found once. Sequenced input: CD4+ T cells from PBMCs. The origin of the receptors is a human donor with Susac syndrome.

The V gene is TRBV5-4, the J gene TRBJ2-3, with 8 bases lining up with TRBD2. This CDR3 contains 15 residues. Trimming removed 4 bases from V and 4 bases from J; junction bases left unmatched: 8. Germline CDR1 SGHNT, CDR2 YYREEE (reference sequence). The CDR3 region has the DNA TGTGCCAGCAGCCGGGGACTAGATGTGGCAGATACGCAGTATTTT. This gives the protein CASSRGLDVADTQYF.

This chain connects TRBV28 to TRBJ1-2; D gene uncertain. The CDR3 is 14 residues long. Germline CDR1 and CDR2: MDHEN and SYDVKM. V lost 9 bases and J 2 bases, leaving 16 bases between the germline ends. The CDR3 DNA sequence: TGTGCCAGTTCCCCAATTCGGGAAAACTATGGCTACACCTTC. It is translated as CASSPIRENYGYTF.

The V call is TRBV19, the J call TRBJ2-1; D not certain. Trimming pared 5 bases from V and 6 bases from J, leaving 23 bases between. CDR1 and CDR2 (germline): LNHDA, SQIVND (reference sequence). CDR3 length: 17 residues. CDR3 protein: CASSVPTTVGPRNEQFF. CDR3 sequence (DNA): TGTGCCAGTAGTGTCCCGACAACGGTAGGGCCCCGCAATGAGCAGTTCTTC.

The CDR3 DNA is TGTGCCAGCAGTTTAGGTGGTGGACAGCCCCACTATGGCTACACCTTC. Residues: CASSLGGGQPHYGYTF. The rearrangement uses TRBV27 and TRBJ1-2; D perhaps matches TRBD1 (6 bases). CDR3 length equals 16 residues. Trimming took 2 bases from V and 3 from J, leaving 16 bases between them. Germline V gene data show CDR1 as MNHEY and CDR2 as SMNVEV (reference sequence).

This chain uses TRBV11-1 with TRBJ2-7, with D possibly TRBD2 on 6 matching bases. V was shortened by 3 bases and J by 3 bases, with 6 bases between the two germline ends. Germline V gene data show CDR1 as SGHAT and CDR2 as FQDESV (reference sequence). The CDR3 contains 12 residues. CDR3 nucleotide sequence: TGTGCCAGCAGCTTGCGGGACTACGAGCAGTACTTC. It yields the protein CASSLRDYEQYF.

This sequence joins TRBV29-1 and TRBJ2-3, with 8 nucleotides matching TRBD2. J was trimmed by 4 bases and V by 3 bases; bases with no gene match: 9. This CDR3 comprises 15 residues. Germline V gene sequence: CDR1 SQVTM, CDR2 ANQGSEA. The CDR3 bases are TGCAGCGTTGATTGGGGAGCGGGAGTGGCAGATACGCAGTATTTT. This codes for CSVDWGAGVADTQYF.

The rearrangement joins TRBV29-1 to TRBJ1-5; tentative D call: TRBD1 (5 bases). The CDR3 runs to 14 residues. V shed 2 bases and J shed 2 bases, with 10 bases lying between them. CDR1 is SQVTM and CDR2 is ANQGSEA in the germline V gene. DNA for the CDR3: TGCAGCGTTGAAAAGGGGTGGGGCAATCAGCCCCAGCATTTT. It is translated as CSVEKGWGNQPQHF. Filled out from reference TRBV29-1 and TRBJ1-5, the complete variable domain reads SAVISQKPSRDICQRGTSLTIQCQVDSQVTMMFWYRQQPGQSLTLIATANQGSEATYESGFVIDKFPISRPNLTFSTLTVSNMSPEDSSIYLCSVEKGWGNQPQHFGDGTRLSIL.

The chain has TRBV28 and TRBJ1-1, with D hard to call. CDR1 MDHEN and CDR2 SYDVKM come from the germline V gene. V gave up 2 bases and J gave up 4 bases, with 23 bases separating them. The CDR3 contains 18 residues. CDR3 DNA sequence: TGTGCCAGCAGTTTAGCGGTACCCTACGCCATTGGGTCCACTGAAGCTTTCTTT. Translating gives CASSLAVPYAIGSTEAFF.

The CDR3 region is CSARARGQNYGYTF. DNA for the CDR3: TGCAGTGCTAGAGCCAGGGGACAAAACTATGGCTACACCTTC. The chain uses TRBV20-1 and TRBJ1-2, with a tentative D call TRBD1 (6 bases). Germline values: CDR1 DFQATT, CDR2 SNEGSKA (reference sequence). The CDR3 length is 14 residues. Trimming shortened V by 1 base and J by 2 bases, and 11 bases separated the two germline ends.

The chain couples TRBV4-1 to TRBJ2-7; D is perhaps TRBD1 or TRBD2 (5 bases each). Per the germline V gene, CDR1 is MGHRA and CDR2 is YSYEKL. The V gene lost 7 bases and the J gene lost 6 bases, with 19 bases spanning the gap. The length of the CDR3 is 14 residues. CDR3 DNA sequence: TGCGCCAGCAAGGGGATAGGTACTAGTCCCGAGCAGTACTTC. Translated, it gives CASKGIGTSPEQYF.

This clonotype has just a few counts. The chain couples TRBV30 to TRBJ2-7, with 11 bases identical to TRBD2. The CDR3 runs 13 residues. Germline V gives CDR1 GTSNPN, CDR2 SVGIG (reference sequence). V dropped 3 bases and J dropped 4; count of bases not matched to a gene: 2. CDR3 amino acids: CAWRTSGTYEQYF. Here the CDR3 DNA reads TGTGCCTGGAGGACTAGCGGGACTTACGAGCAGTACTTC. Complete variable domain (other parts from reference TRBV30 and TRBJ2-7): SQTIHQWPATLVQPVGSPLSLECTVEGTSNPNLYWYRQAAGRGLQLLFYSVGIGQISSEVPQNLSASRPQDRQFILSSKKLLLSDSGFYLCAWRTSGTYEQYFGPGTRLTVT.

CDR3 protein: CASSPGQGAKNIQYF. The CDR3 nucleotides are TGTGCCAGCAGCCCAGGTCAGGGGGCCAAAAACATTCAGTACTTC. V and J are TRBV4-2 and TRBJ2-4, with D possibly matching TRBD1 (6 bases). The ends were cut back, 4 bases at V and 1 base at J, with 11 bases in the middle. CDR1 is LGHNA, CDR2 YNFKEQ, per germline. This CDR3 spans 15 amino acids.

J is TRBJ2-7 and V is TRBV20-1, with D hard to call. Trimming stripped 5 bases from V and 4 bases from J, with 18 bases between. Germline V gene sequence: CDR1 DFQATT, CDR2 SNEGSKA (reference sequence). CDR3 size: 14 residues. The CDR3 region has the DNA TGCAGTGCTGTAAGATTTAGTCAGGAGTACGAGCAGTACTTC. Its translation: CSAVRFSQEYEQYF.

Only one count was recorded for this clonotype. This chain joins TRBV6-1 and TRBJ2-1; 14 positions match TRBD2. V was clipped by 5 bases and J by 5 bases; unmatched bases: 8. This CDR3 is built from 17 residues. Germline V gene data show CDR1 as MNHNS and CDR2 as SASEGT. The DNA for the CDR3 is TGTGCCAGCAGTCGGACTAGCGGGAGGTGGTTGGACAATGAGCAGTTCTTC. This codes for CASSRTSGRWLDNEQFF.

This chain links TRBV4-1 with TRBJ2-2; D is ambiguous. From germline, CDR1 is MGHRA and CDR2 YSYEKL. The CDR3 runs 14 residues. With 4 bases removed from V and 5 bases from J, the gap between germline ends came to 11 bases. CDR3 residues: CASSRGLWTGELFF. The CDR3 bases are TGCGCCAGCAGCCGAGGTCTTTGGACCGGGGAGCTGTTTTTT.

The chain recombines TRBV24-1 with TRBJ2-1; D might be TRBD1 (6 bases). V lost 9 bases, J lost 6 bases, and 14 bases lay in between. Germline V lookup: CDR1 KGHDR, CDR2 SFDVKD. CDR3 length equals 13 residues. The DNA for the CDR3 is TGTGCCACCGCGACGGACAGCACCAATGAGCAGTTCTTC. It specifies CATATDSTNEQFF.

This chain uses TRBV2 with TRBJ1-3, with D unclear. CDR3 size: 15 residues. Germline V gene data show CDR1 as SNHLY and CDR2 as FYNNEI. Trimming shortened V by 2 bases and J by 0 bases, and 8 bases separated the two germline ends. CDR3 protein: CASSESSYSGNTIYF. In DNA form, the CDR3 reads TGTGCCAGCAGTGAAAGCAGTTACTCTGGAAACACCATATATTTT.

V usage is TRBV25-1 and J usage is TRBJ2-5, with D uncertain. V shed 4 bases and J shed 4 bases, with 13 bases lying between them. The CDR3 runs 14 residues. Germline V gene data show CDR1 as MGHDK and CDR2 as SYGVNS. The CDR3 here is CASSGRNRLETQYF. The DNA of the CDR3 is TGTGCCAGCAGTGGTAGGAACAGACTAGAGACCCAGTACTTC.

V is TRBV15 and J is TRBJ2-6; D not resolved. Germline CDR1 and CDR2: LNHNV and YYDKDF (reference sequence). Between the trimmed V and J ends, which lost 5 bases and 1 base, there was a span of 9 bases. The CDR3 is 15 amino acids. The CDR3 loop is CATSFKLSGANVLTF. CDR3 nucleotide sequence: TGTGCCACCAGCTTTAAGTTGTCTGGGGCCAACGTCCTGACTTTC.

The chain uses TRBV20-1 and TRBJ2-5, with D possibly matching TRBD2 (5 bases). Germline V gene data show CDR1 as DFQATT and CDR2 as SNEGSKA (reference sequence). The CDR3 loop spans 12 amino acids. The V gene lost 5 bases and the J gene lost 5 bases, with 12 bases spanning the gap. CDR3: CSAGSPGETQYF. The CDR3 DNA reads as TGCAGTGCTGGCTCACCGGGGGAGACCCAGTACTTC.

J is TRBJ2-7 and V is TRBV3-1; D is perhaps TRBD1 (6 bases). CDR3 size: 15 residues. The V end was cut by 4 bases, the J end by 2 bases, with 15 bases between. Per the germline V gene, CDR1 is LGHDT and CDR2 is YNNKEL (reference sequence). The CDR3 coding sequence is TGTGCCAGCAGCCCCCGTACAGGGTATACCTACGAGCAGTACTTC. Translating it yields CASSPRTGYTYEQYF.

The chain links TRBV29-1 to TRBJ2-5; D may be TRBD1 or TRBD2 (5 bases each). The length of the CDR3 is 12 residues. V gave up 7 bases and J gave up 13 bases, with 22 bases separating them. CDR1 is SQVTM, CDR2 ANQGSEA, per germline. The CDR3 here is CSATSGTPSRYF. In DNA, the CDR3 is TGCAGCGCCACCTCCGGGACCCCCTCCCGGTACTTC.

The rearrangement joins TRBV5-4 to TRBJ2-5; D uncertain. Germline values: CDR1 SGHNT, CDR2 YYREEE (reference sequence). The CDR3 loop spans 15 amino acids. V lost 0 bases and J 5 bases, leaving 14 bases between the germline ends. The CDR3 DNA follows: TGTGCCAGCAGCTTGGGGGCCCCACCGGGTGAGACCCAGTACTTC. It codes for CASSLGAPPGETQYF.

J is TRBJ1-5 and V is TRBV21-1; the table names TRBD1, a call not compared with the DNA. TRBV21-1 corresponds to a pseudogene. The length of the CDR3 is 16 residues. CDR3 coding DNA: TGTGCCAGCAGCAAAGACGACGCCCTTCCCCATCAGCCCCAGCATTTT. Translating it yields CASSKDDALPHQPQHF.